These T cell receptor beta chains were read from a single sample in a study of T cell changes during pregnancy in multiple sclerosis. The table came from immunoSEQ multiplex PCR; TCRdb's copy has only in-frame clones and leaves some out. The table records some 77,000 clones, over 75% of them present only once. The specimen comprised peripheral blood, sampled before pregnancy. The receptors were gathered from a female donor with multiple sclerosis, enrolled in a pregnancy study. The conserved cysteine and the conserved F or W are not part of the CDR3 here.

V gene: TRBV15; J gene: TRBJ2-1; CDR3 protein: ATSRRSGLDYDVQF
V gene: TRBV15; J gene: TRBJ2-7; CDR3 protein: ATSRTQGLVYEQY
V gene: TRBV5-1; J gene: TRBJ2-5; CDR3 protein: ASAALSQETQY
V gene: TRBV11-2; J gene: TRBJ2-1; CDR3 protein: ASSLDQDNEQF
V gene: TRBV7-2; J gene: TRBJ2-7; CDR3 protein: ASSLRTGYEQY
V gene: TRBV7-3; J gene: TRBJ2-5; CDR3 protein: ASSLSSGAGETQY
V gene: TRBV7-2; J gene: TRBJ2-7; CDR3 protein: ASSQTFRGYEQY
V gene: TRBV7-6; J gene: TRBJ2-7; CDR3 protein: ASSLVATDSYERY
V gene: TRBV6-1; J gene: TRBJ1-5; CDR3 protein: ASSERGSKQPQH
V gene: TRBV5-1; J gene: TRBJ1-2; CDR3 protein: ASSFRPSGDYT
V gene: TRBV6-1; J gene: TRBJ1-2; CDR3 protein: ASSELSRGRLGYT
V gene: TRBV4-1; J gene: TRBJ1-2; CDR3 protein: ASSPKAQGIGYT
V gene: TRBV6-6; J gene: TRBJ1-5; CDR3 protein: ASTLTRNQPQH
V gene: TRBV19; J gene: TRBJ1-5; CDR3 protein: ASSDTAGVWQPQH
V gene: TRBV2; J gene: TRBJ2-5; CDR3 protein: ASGDSAAQY
V gene: TRBV5-1; J gene: TRBJ2-5; CDR3 protein: ASSLNTDQETQY
V gene: TRBV9; J gene: TRBJ2-3; CDR3 protein: ASSVGGTDTQY
V gene: TRBV5-1; J gene: TRBJ2-3; CDR3 protein: ASSLVPSGAGGDTQY
V gene: TRBV5-1; J gene: TRBJ1-1; CDR3 protein: ASSLSSMNTEAF
V gene: TRBV6-7; J gene: TRBJ2-7; CDR3 protein: ASSYLVPYEQY
V gene: TRBV27; J gene: TRBJ2-1; CDR3 protein: ASSLFRLGEQF
V gene: TRBV5-6; J gene: TRBJ2-2; CDR3 protein: ASSHDPGGGGTGELF
V gene: TRBV10-3; J gene: TRBJ1-2; CDR3 protein: AIGSDGQDARYT
V gene: TRBV27; J gene: TRBJ2-3; CDR3 protein: ASSLQGGYTQY
V gene: TRBV27; J gene: TRBJ2-7; CDR3 protein: ASSFLGQYYEQY
V gene: TRBV4-3; J gene: TRBJ2-1; CDR3 protein: ASSQADNEQF
V gene: TRBV19; J gene: TRBJ2-3; CDR3 protein: ASKDRGISTDTQY
V gene: TRBV5-1; J gene: TRBJ2-7; CDR3 protein: ASSPAGYEQY
V gene: TRBV9; J gene: TRBJ2-3; CDR3 protein: ASSVAGIFTDTQY
V gene: TRBV7-8; J gene: TRBJ1-5; CDR3 protein: ASSPTGGGNQPQH
V gene: TRBV7-3; J gene: TRBJ2-7; CDR3 protein: ASSFSGGASEQY
V gene: TRBV15; J gene: TRBJ2-3; CDR3 protein: ATRGLADTQY
V gene: TRBV30; J gene: TRBJ1-2; CDR3 protein: AWRPWTGANYGYT
V gene: TRBV5-1; J gene: TRBJ2-3; CDR3 protein: ASRPGLAGTDTQY
V gene: TRBV2; J gene: TRBJ2-1; CDR3 protein: ASSLYNEQF
V gene: TRBV7-3; J gene: TRBJ2-1; CDR3 protein: ASSRDRDTYNEQF
V gene: TRBV6-5; J gene: TRBJ2-7; CDR3 protein: ASSYSPGQGIYEQY
V gene: TRBV2; J gene: TRBJ1-5; CDR3 protein: ASSENTYQPQH
V gene: TRBV4-2; J gene: TRBJ1-2; CDR3 protein: ASSQEATGARGYT
V gene: TRBV7-9; J gene: TRBJ2-1; CDR3 protein: ASSIPGLAENEQF
V gene: TRBV19; J gene: TRBJ2-3; CDR3 protein: ASSARDRGRTDTQY
V gene: TRBV10-3; J gene: TRBJ2-7; CDR3 protein: AILTTETYEQY
V gene: TRBV10-2; J gene: TRBJ1-1; CDR3 protein: ASSLGQDTEAF
V gene: TRBV2; J gene: TRBJ2-1; CDR3 protein: ASSEGTETNEQF
V gene: TRBV7-9; J gene: TRBJ2-1; CDR3 protein: ASSSGGQGEQF
V gene: TRBV6-4; J gene: TRBJ2-1; CDR3 protein: ASSESPTSFSYNEQF
V gene: TRBV7-2; J gene: TRBJ2-7; CDR3 protein: ASSLRGGVGEQY
V gene: TRBV7-8; J gene: TRBJ2-1; CDR3 protein: ASSLARLASRTGTNNEQF
V gene: TRBV28; J gene: TRBJ2-5; CDR3 protein: ASNRQGAETQY
V gene: TRBV6-4; J gene: TRBJ2-1; CDR3 protein: ASSDGGKGSYNEQF
V gene: TRBV6-1; J gene: TRBJ1-5; CDR3 protein: ASSLETGGGQPQH
V gene: TRBV11-3; J gene: TRBJ1-2; CDR3 protein: ASSTTGQGKSYT